This entry describes one T cell receptor beta chain. Its antigen is not known. The sort gate was single viable CD3+CD4+CD8-CD45RO+ cells for memory CD4+ T cells. This record belongs to a study of memory CD4+ T cells and cytomegalovirus serostatus. Findings of the study overall: CD4+ memory repertoires contained about two fifths of the 164 reported CMV TCRbeta sequences.

The CDR3 has 14 residues. Germline CDR1 is SGHRS and CDR2 is YFSETQ. Between the trimmed V and J ends, which lost 0 bases and 1 base, there was a span of 7 bases. Sequencing used immunoSEQ multiplex PCR; TCRdb keeps in-frame clones, though not all of them. The sample comprises 70,000 to 90,000 clones, 78% of which are singletons, and roughly 2.6% rests with the top ten. The chain uses TRBV5-1 and TRBJ1-1; no firm D call. The TCR sequence derives from an adult in good health and CMV-seropositive. Material for sequencing was memory CD4+ T cells from blood. CDR3 coding DNA: TGCGCCAGCAGCTTGGTTGCAGCGAACACTGAAGCTTTCTTT. Amino acid sequence: CASSLVAANTEAFF.